Following are 30 T cell receptor beta chains from one sample sequenced in a study of T cells in Graves' hyperthyroidism and ophthalmopathy. Amplified TCR beta CDR3 regions came from RNA transcripts. Researchers ran a first-round RT-PCR on the TCR CDR3 using the HTBI primer set. TCRdb recomputed calls from the multiplex PCR reads with MiXCR, one row per CDR3 protein. The sample carries hundreds of thousands of distinct CDR3 sequences, roughly 14% recorded once. Sequenced sample: blood. All receptors derive from a man aged 18 to 29 with Graves' ophthalmopathy.

Only a few counts were recorded for this clonotype. The chain recombines TRBV4-1 with TRBJ2-1, with D possibly called TRBD1 or TRBD2 (6 bases each). The CDR3 spans 13 residues. Germline CDR1 and CDR2: MGHRA and YSYEKL. V gave up 3 bases and J gave up 7 bases, with 10 bases separating them. The CDR3 spells CASSHEGGNEQFF. As DNA, the CDR3 is TGCGCCAGCAGCCACGAAGGGGGGAATGAGCAGTTCTTC.

This clonotype came up a few times. For the CDR3, the DNA is TGCAGTGCTAGAGATCGGGCCCGGACTAGCACAGATACGCAGTATTTT. The encoded protein is CSARDRARTSTDTQYF. The V and J genes are TRBV20-1 and TRBJ2-3; D might be TRBD2 (5 bases). CDR1 DFQATT and CDR2 SNEGSKA come from the germline V gene (reference sequence). The CDR3 is 16 residues long. V was trimmed by 0 bases and J by 0 bases, leaving 13 bases between them.

This clonotype was recorded at least ten times. V usage is TRBV30 and J usage is TRBJ2-3; D gene ambiguous. CDR1 is GTSNPN and CDR2 is SVGIG in the germline V gene (reference sequence). The CDR3 runs to 11 residues. Trimming shortened V by 0 bases and J by 6 bases, and 4 bases separated the two germline ends. CDR3 sequence reads: CAWSVRDTQYF. In DNA form, the CDR3 reads TGTGCCTGGAGTGTACGGGATACGCAGTATTTT.

This clonotype was detected many times. The chain recombines TRBV12-3 or TRBV12-4 with TRBJ1-5, with D uncertain. The CDR3 spans 14 residues. V lost 6 bases to trimming and J lost 7 bases, with 16 bases between them. The DNA for the CDR3 is TGTGCCAGCAGCCCGATGGCGACCAGCCAGCCCCAGCATTTT. Translating it yields CASSPMATSQPQHF.

This clonotype was picked up many times. The CDR3 sequence is CASSRRSTEAFF. The CDR3 DNA reads TGTGCCAGCTCTAGGAGATCGACTGAAGCTTTCTTT. The chain joins TRBV12-3 or TRBV12-4 to TRBJ1-1, with D uncertain. V lost 8 bases and J 5 bases, leaving 12 bases between the germline ends. The CDR3 runs to 12 residues.

There are many counts of this clonotype. The rearrangement links TRBV6-1 to TRBJ2-3, with 7 bases aligning to TRBD2. CDR3 size: 15 residues. Germline V gene lookup returns CDR1 MNHNS and CDR2 SASEGT. Trimming at V came to 5 bases and at J to 6 bases, leaving 11 bases not matched to a gene. The CDR3 DNA is TGTGCCAGCAGTTATGTGTCGGGAGGTCCCGATACGCAGTATTTT. Its protein product is CASSYVSGGPDTQYF.

This chain connects TRBV7-9 to TRBJ1-3; tentative D call: TRBD1 (6 bases). The germline V and J ends were trimmed by 4 bases and 0 bases, with 13 bases remaining between them. Germline loops: CDR1 SEHNR, CDR2 FQNEAQ (reference sequence). This CDR3 has 16 residues. CDR3 protein: CASSSHQGTSGNTIYF. CDR3 DNA sequence: TGTGCCAGCAGCTCCCACCAGGGGACCTCTGGAAACACCATATATTTT. Full variable domain (outside the CDR3, taken from reference TRBV7-9 and TRBJ1-3): DTGVSQNPRHKITKRGQNVTFRCDPISEHNRLYWYRQTLGQGPEFLTYFQNEAQLEKSRLLSDRFSAERPKGSFSTLEIQRTEQGDSAMYLCASSSHQGTSGNTIYFGEGSWLTVV.

This clonotype was detected only once. A read error is possible here, since a much larger clone lies one base away. The gene calls are TRBV3-1 and TRBJ1-5, with unresolved D. The germline V gene encodes CDR1 LGHDT and CDR2 YNNKEL (reference sequence). The CDR3 is 14 amino acids. The CDR3 DNA follows: TGTGCCAGCAGCCACCGGGAAGAAGGTCAGTCCCAGCATTTT. This codes for CASSHREEGQSQHF.

The chain recombines TRBV19 with TRBJ2-7; the D call may be TRBD1 or TRBD2 (5 bases each). The germline gives CDR1 LNHDA, CDR2 SQIVND (reference sequence). The CDR3 has 14 residues. V lost 5 bases, J lost 2 bases, and 13 bases lay in between. The chain's CDR3 is CASSWAGTTYEQYF. CDR3 sequence (DNA): TGTGCCAGTAGTTGGGCAGGGACGACCTACGAGCAGTACTTC.

At least ten counts were recorded for this clonotype. The chain has TRBV29-1 and TRBJ1-1; no clear D. Germline V gene lookup returns CDR1 SQVTM and CDR2 ANQGSEA. V was clipped by 7 bases and J by 0 bases, with 12 bases between them. The CDR3 spans 13 residues. The CDR3 loop is CSAGILMNTEAFF. DNA of the CDR3: TGCAGCGCCGGGATATTAATGAACACTGAAGCTTTCTTT.

This chain connects TRBV5-1 to TRBJ1-2, with D possibly TRBD1 on 5 matching bases. Germline CDR1 reads SGHRS; CDR2 reads YFSETQ. V gave up 0 bases and J gave up 2 bases, with 11 bases separating them. This CDR3 is 15 amino acids long. Here the CDR3 reads CASSLGGTENYGYTF. CDR3 sequence (DNA): TGCGCCAGCAGCTTGGGAGGGACGGAGAACTATGGCTACACCTTC.

This clonotype was counted many times. The rearrangement joins TRBV10-3 to TRBJ2-6; tentative D call: TRBD2 (5 bases). The germline V gene encodes CDR1 ENHRY and CDR2 SYGVKD. The CDR3 is made up of 14 amino acids. V lost 4 bases to trimming and J lost 2 bases, with 6 bases between them. The CDR3 reads CAISAEAGANVLTF. In DNA form, the CDR3 reads TGTGCCATCAGTGCGGAGGCTGGGGCCAACGTCCTGACTTTC.

This clonotype was recorded at least ten times. This chain uses TRBV6-1 with TRBJ1-1; D perhaps matches TRBD1 (6 bases). V lost 6 bases and J lost 2, with 16 bases in between. Germline loops: CDR1 MNHNS, CDR2 SASEGT. This CDR3 has 15 amino acids. The CDR3 sequence: CASSVDRSHNTEAFF. DNA for the CDR3: TGTGCCAGCAGCGTCGACAGGAGCCATAACACTGAAGCTTTCTTT.

This clonotype has only a few counts. The chain employs TRBV4-1 and TRBJ1-2; perhaps TRBD1 as D (5 bases). Germline assignment: CDR1 MGHRA and CDR2 YSYEKL. The germline V and J ends were trimmed by 4 bases and 8 bases, with 20 bases remaining between them. This CDR3 spans 15 amino acids. Written as DNA, the CDR3 is TGCGCCAGCAGCCTCCGGACGGGGCATGACGGCGGCTACACCTTC. This codes for CASSLRTGHDGGYTF.

J is TRBJ2-7 and V is TRBV2; D is perhaps TRBD1 or TRBD2 (5 bases each). With 6 bases removed from V and 7 bases from J, the gap between germline ends came to 13 bases. This CDR3 contains 12 residues. The V gene's germline CDR1 is SNHLY and CDR2 FYNNEI. DNA for the CDR3: TGTGCCAGCAGCTGGGACGGTCGGGAGCAGTACTTC. Translation gives CASSWDGREQYF. Complete variable domain (other parts from reference TRBV2 and TRBJ2-7): EPEVTQTPSHQVTQMGQEVILRCVPISNHLYFYWYRQILGQKVEFLVSFYNNEISEKSEIFDDQFSVERPDGSNFTLKIRSTKLEDSAMYFCASSWDGREQYFGPGTRLTVT.

This clonotype was detected a few times. The chain recombines TRBV24-1 with TRBJ2-5; TRBD1 agrees at 8 bases. The CDR3 length is 15 residues. Germline assignment: CDR1 KGHDR and CDR2 SFDVKD. The trim removed 4 bases at V and 2 bases at J, leaving 5 bases unmatched. The CDR3 sequence is CATSDSRQGQETQYF. In DNA form, the CDR3 reads TGTGCCACCAGTGACTCAAGACAGGGGCAAGAGACCCAGTACTTC.

This clonotype was observed a handful of times. This rearrangement joins TRBV3-1 to TRBJ2-4; 9 nucleotides align to TRBD2. V was pared by 0 bases and J by 6 bases, with 3 bases of the junction left unmatched. CDR1 is LGHDT, CDR2 YNNKEL, per germline (reference sequence). CDR3 length equals 15 residues. CDR3 in DNA: TGTGCCAGCAGCCAAGATCTACTAGCGGGAAACATTCAGTACTTC. It codes for CASSQDLLAGNIQYF.

V usage is TRBV7-9 and J usage is TRBJ2-3; D not certain. CDR1 and CDR2 (germline): SEHNR, FQNEAQ (reference sequence). Trimming took 5 bases from V and 5 from J, leaving 20 bases between them. There are 16 residues in the CDR3. CDR3 sequence reads: CASSDRELALGDTQYF. The CDR3 DNA follows: TGTGCCAGCAGCGATAGAGAGTTGGCCTTGGGAGATACGCAGTATTTT.

This clonotype was counted between two and nine times. One end of the junction fails to match germline, which may point to a read error. The CDR3 is CASSPTASPNEKLFF. As DNA, the CDR3 is TGTGCTAGCAGCCCTACAGCTTCCCCTAATGAAAAACTGTTTTTT. The J gene is TRBJ1-4, the V gene TRBV7-7, with D hard to call. CDR1 and CDR2 (germline): SSHAT, FNYEAQ (reference sequence). The CDR3 consists of 15 residues.

The chain uses TRBV6-1 and TRBJ2-1, with TRBD1 matching 7 bases. Trimming cost V 6 bases and J 8 bases; bases outside gene matches: 16. The CDR3 spans 16 residues. Germline V lookup: CDR1 MNHNS, CDR2 SASEGT. CDR3: CASSQGVGEGIDEQFF. CDR3 sequence (DNA): TGTGCCAGCAGCCAGGGGGTCGGAGAGGGCATTGATGAGCAGTTCTTC.

This clonotype was counted many times. The chain is built from TRBV28 and TRBJ1-1; TRBD1 might be the D (6 bases). CDR3 size: 19 residues. From germline, CDR1 is MDHEN and CDR2 SYDVKM. V was cut by 1 base and J by 5 bases, with 26 bases left in between. The CDR3 loop is CASSLYSSVWQGLGTEAFF. CDR3 bases: TGTGCCAGCAGTTTATATTCTTCTGTCTGGCAGGGGTTAGGGACTGAAGCTTTCTTT. The variable domain in full, with the rest retrieved from reference TRBV28 and TRBJ1-1, is DVKVTQSSRYLVKRTGEKVFLECVQDMDHENMFWYRQDPGLGLRLIYFSYDVKMKEKGDIPEGYSVSREKKERFSLILESASTNQTSMYLCASSLYSSVWQGLGTEAFFGQGTRLTVV.

The chain carries TRBV14 and TRBJ2-7; the D call may be TRBD1 or TRBD2 (5 bases each). The CDR3 loop spans 18 amino acids. Trimming took 0 bases from V and 1 from J, leaving 19 bases between them. Germline CDR1 SGHDN, CDR2 FVKESK. This CDR3 reads CASSQDSGAGSFSYEQYF. The DNA for the CDR3 is TGTGCCAGCAGCCAAGATTCCGGGGCAGGTTCATTTTCCTACGAGCAGTACTTC.

This clonotype was picked up a small number of times. This chain uses TRBV7-6 with TRBJ2-1; D unclear. The CDR3 loop spans 15 amino acids. V lost 6 bases and J lost 4, with 16 bases in between. Germline V CDR1 and CDR2: SGHVS, FNYEAQ. In DNA form, the CDR3 reads TGTGCCAGCAGACGAACCCCCGGGCAATACAATGAGCAGTTCTTC. It encodes CASRRTPGQYNEQFF.

This clonotype was counted many times. CDR3: CASSLRPGGGGNTIYF. The CDR3 nucleotides are TGTGCCAGCAGCCTGCGGCCAGGGGGCGGTGGAAACACCATATATTTT. This chain links TRBV7-8 with TRBJ1-3, with TRBD1 identical over 8 bases. Germline V lookup: CDR1 SGHVS, CDR2 FQNEAQ. The ends lost 5 bases at V and 3 bases at J; junction bases unmatched: 9. The CDR3 loop spans 16 amino acids.

This clonotype was seen at least ten times. The V call is TRBV3-1, the J call TRBJ1-5; no reliable D call. CDR1 is LGHDT and CDR2 is YNNKEL in the germline V gene (reference sequence). The CDR3 totals 14 residues. V was clipped by 1 base and J by 6 bases, with 10 bases between them. The CDR3 region has the DNA TGTGCCAGCAGCCAAGCCCAAACCGGTCAGCCCCAGCATTTT. Translated: CASSQAQTGQPQHF.

This rearrangement joins TRBV27 to TRBJ2-5; 12 nucleotides align to TRBD2. The germline gives CDR1 MNHEY, CDR2 SMNVEV (reference sequence). The CDR3 extends over 16 amino acids. With 4 bases clipped from V and 4 bases from J, the junction kept 7 bases outside the gene matches. The CDR3 is CASSSNLAGGGETQYF. DNA for the CDR3: TGTGCCAGCAGTTCCAACCTAGCGGGGGGGGGAGAGACCCAGTACTTC.

This clonotype was observed many times. V is TRBV6-1 and J is TRBJ1-2, with TRBD1 identical over 10 bases. The CDR3 totals 14 residues. Germline CDR1 reads MNHNS; CDR2 reads SASEGT. Trimming took 6 bases from V and 6 from J; bases not matched to a gene: 7. The CDR3 nucleotides read TGTGCCAGCAGCACAGTCGGGACAGGGGATGGCTACACCTTC. This codes for CASSTVGTGDGYTF.

This clonotype was seen ten or more times. For the CDR3, the DNA is TGCAGTGCTAGTGGGGGGGCGGATGAAAAACTGTTTTTT. Translating gives CSASGGADEKLFF. V is TRBV20-1 and J is TRBJ1-4; maybe TRBD1 (6 bases). CDR1 DFQATT and CDR2 SNEGSKA come from the germline V gene (reference sequence). The V end lost 3 bases, the J end lost 6 bases, and 11 bases lay between the germline ends. This CDR3 has 13 residues.

This clonotype was seen a few times. The J gene is TRBJ2-1, the V gene TRBV18; 8 bases are a match to TRBD2. The J segment lost 12 bases and the V segment lost 3 bases, leaving 13 bases of the junction unmatched. The CDR3 extends over 15 amino acids. CDR1 KGHSH and CDR2 LQKENI come from the germline V gene. The CDR3 spells CASSPGTSPWLRQFF. The DNA of the CDR3 is TGTGCCAGCTCACCCGGGACTAGTCCCTGGTTACGGCAGTTCTTC.

This clonotype was seen many times. The chain is built from TRBV11-2 and TRBJ1-2; no reliable D call. V was pared by 5 bases and J by 8 bases, with 15 bases between. The CDR3 length is 13 residues. The V gene's germline CDR1 is SGHAT and CDR2 FQNNGV. The CDR3 nucleotides are TGTGCCAGCAGCCAAACGACGGTGGGAGGCTACACCTTC. It specifies CASSQTTVGGYTF.